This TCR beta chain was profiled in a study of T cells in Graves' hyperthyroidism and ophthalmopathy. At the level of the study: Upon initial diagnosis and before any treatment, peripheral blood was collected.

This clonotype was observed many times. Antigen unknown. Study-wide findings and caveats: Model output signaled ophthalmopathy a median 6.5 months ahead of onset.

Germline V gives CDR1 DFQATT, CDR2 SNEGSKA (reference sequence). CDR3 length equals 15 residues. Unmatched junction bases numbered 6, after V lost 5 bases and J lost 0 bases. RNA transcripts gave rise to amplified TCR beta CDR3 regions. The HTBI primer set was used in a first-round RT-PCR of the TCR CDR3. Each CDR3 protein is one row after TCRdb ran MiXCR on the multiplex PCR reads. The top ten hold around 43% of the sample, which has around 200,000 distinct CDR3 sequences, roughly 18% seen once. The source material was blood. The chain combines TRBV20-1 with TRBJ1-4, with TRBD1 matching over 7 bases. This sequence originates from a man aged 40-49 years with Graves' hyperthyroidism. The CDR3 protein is CSASRDSATNEKLFF. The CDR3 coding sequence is TGCAGTGCTTCCCGGGACAGTGCAACTAATGAAAAACTGTTTTTT.